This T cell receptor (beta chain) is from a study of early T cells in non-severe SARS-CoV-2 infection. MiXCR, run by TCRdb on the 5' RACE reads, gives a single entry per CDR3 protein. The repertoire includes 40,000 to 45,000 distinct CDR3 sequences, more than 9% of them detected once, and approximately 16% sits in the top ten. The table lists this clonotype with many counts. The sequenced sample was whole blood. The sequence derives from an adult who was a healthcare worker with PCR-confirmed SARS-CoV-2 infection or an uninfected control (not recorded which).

Here the CDR3 DNA reads TGTGCCAGCAGCTTAGTAGGGTTAGGTGAGCAGTTCTTC. Translation: CASSLVGLGEQFF. This chain links TRBV7-2 with TRBJ2-1; the D is unclear. In germline, CDR1 is SGHTA, CDR2 FQGNSA. The germline V and J ends were trimmed by 1 base and 9 bases, with 10 bases remaining between them. This CDR3 comprises 13 residues.